Listed below are T cell receptor beta chains from one sample, sequenced in a study of blood T cell repertoires in COVID-19. Method: immunoSEQ multiplex PCR; TCRdb's copy keeps in-frame clones and lacks some. In the table there are over 200,000 clones, roughly 86% of which are singletons. The sequenced sample was peripheral blood. Receptors originate from a woman aged 60-75 years with acute or convalescent COVID-19. CDR3s include the opening cysteine and the closing phenylalanine or tryptophan.

V gene: TRBV5-1
CDR3 length: 14
J gene: TRBJ2-5
CDR3 protein: CASSLEQPQETQYF

V gene: TRBV7-9
CDR3 length: 14
J gene: TRBJ2-6
CDR3 protein: CASSATGVDNVLTF

V gene: TRBV5-4
CDR3 length: 13
J gene: TRBJ2-7
CDR3 protein: CASSSWGGHEQYF

V gene: TRBV11-3
CDR3 length: 13
J gene: TRBJ2-6
CDR3 protein: CASSPSGANVLTF

V gene: TRBV6-5
CDR3 length: 14
J gene: TRBJ1-5
CDR3 protein: CASRRLDSNQPQHF

V gene: TRBV27
CDR3 length: 14
J gene: TRBJ1-3
CDR3 protein: CASSFVGDGNTIYF

V gene: TRBV7-8
CDR3 length: 16
J gene: TRBJ2-5
CDR3 protein: CASSFGDRGRQETQYF

V gene: TRBV19
CDR3 length: 14
J gene: TRBJ2-7
CDR3 protein: CASSPTGSRGEQYF

V gene: TRBV12-2
CDR3 length: 14
J gene: TRBJ2-3
CDR3 protein: CASRPPGGEGTQYF

V gene: TRBV6-4
CDR3 length: 13
J gene: TRBJ2-2
CDR3 protein: CASSTINTGELFF

V gene: TRBV30
CDR3 length: 13
J gene: TRBJ2-2
CDR3 protein: CAWSVRPAGELFF

V gene: TRBV10-1
CDR3 length: 12
J gene: TRBJ1-1
CDR3 protein: CASSGFDSQAFF

V gene: TRBV4-1
CDR3 length: 18
J gene: TRBJ1-3
CDR3 protein: CASSQGGWAGYSGNTIYF

V gene: TRBV4-3
CDR3 length: 14
J gene: TRBJ2-7
CDR3 protein: CASSLAGVGYEQYF

V gene: TRBV7-3
CDR3 length: 19
J gene: TRBJ1-6
CDR3 protein: CASSVVQGIDSLYNSPLHF

V gene: TRBV10-3
CDR3 length: 13
J gene: TRBJ1-1
CDR3 protein: CAISDRGGTEAFF

V gene: TRBV6-5
CDR3 length: 14
J gene: TRBJ1-2
CDR3 protein: CASSYGTGKGGYTF

V gene: TRBV7-3
CDR3 length: 13
J gene: TRBJ2-3
CDR3 protein: CASSYTLWDTQYF

V gene: TRBV23-1
CDR3 length: 17
J gene: TRBJ2-7
CDR3 protein: CASSRPKWQASIYEQYF

V gene: TRBV28
CDR3 length: 15
J gene: TRBJ2-4
CDR3 protein: CASKTSGRGGNIQYF

V gene: TRBV5-4
CDR3 length: 15
J gene: TRBJ2-5
CDR3 protein: CASSIYQGIGETQYF

V gene: TRBV28
CDR3 length: 15
J gene: TRBJ1-2
CDR3 protein: CASGDSSIRSYGYTF

V gene: TRBV19
CDR3 length: 14
J gene: TRBJ1-2
CDR3 protein: CASSNDWGNYGYTF